This passage covers 30 T cell receptor beta chains from one sample sequenced in a study of PD-1 blockade in classical Hodgkin lymphoma. Time point: cycle 4 day 1 (C4D1), after 5 to 7 weeks of nivolumab. Relapse after autologous stem cell transplantation occurred in every patient, and brentuximab vedotin exposure varied. Libraries were prepared by immunoSEQ multiplex PCR; TCRdb keeps only in-frame clonotypes and omits some of them. The repertoire consists of about 27,000 clones, with around three quarters occurring once and the leading ten covering 3% to 4.5%. The specimen comprised peripheral blood mononuclear cells (PBMCs), sampled before the fourth cycle of nivolumab. The source is a human donor with classical Hodgkin lymphoma.

V usage is TRBV6-5 and J usage is TRBJ2-5; D call uncertain. CDR1 MNHEY and CDR2 SVGAGI come from the germline V gene. This CDR3 contains 14 residues. Trimming removed 6 bases at V and 2 bases at J, with 13 bases between. The CDR3: CASRPTLGQETQYF. In DNA form, the CDR3 reads TGTGCCAGCAGACCAACACTCGGGCAAGAGACCCAGTACTTC.

This clone was seen more than once but under ten times. V is TRBV4-1 and J is TRBJ2-7, with 7 positions matching TRBD1. Unmatched junction bases numbered 6, after V lost 4 bases and J lost 3 bases. Germline values: CDR1 MGHRA, CDR2 YSYEKL. CDR3 length: 14 residues. The CDR3 here is CASSPDRDSYEQYF. DNA of the CDR3: TGCGCCAGCAGCCCTGACAGGGATAGCTACGAGCAGTACTTC.

The V call is TRBV11-2, the J call TRBJ2-3; a weak D match, TRBD2 (5 bases). This CDR3 spans 13 amino acids. Deletions cut 6 bases from V and 3 bases from J, with 10 bases between. Looked up from germline, CDR1 is SGHAT and CDR2 is FQNNGV. The CDR3: CASRGAGTDTQYF. The DNA of the CDR3 is TGTGCCAGCAGGGGAGCAGGTACAGATACGCAGTATTTT.

V is TRBV5-8 and J is TRBJ1-1; 8 bases agree with TRBD1. With 4 bases clipped from V and 6 bases from J, the junction kept 11 bases outside the gene matches. CDR1 and CDR2 (germline): SGHTS, YDEGEE. There are 15 residues in the CDR3. The CDR3 sequence: CASSPRQGLGAEAFF. CDR3 nucleotide sequence: TGTGCCAGCAGCCCACGACAGGGGTTGGGTGCTGAAGCTTTCTTT. The whole variable domain, filled in from reference TRBV5-8 and TRBJ1-1, reads EAGVTQSPTHLIKTRGQQATLRCSPISGHTSVYWYQQALGLGLQFLLWYDEGEERNRGNFPPRFSGRQFPNYSSELNVNALELEDSALYLCASSPRQGLGAEAFFGQGTRLTVV.

The rearrangement uses TRBV28 and TRBJ2-2; maybe TRBD1 (6 bases). This CDR3 comprises 15 residues. Germline CDR1 MDHEN, CDR2 SYDVKM. Trimming shortened V by 4 bases and J by 4 bases, and 13 bases separated the two germline ends. CDR3 region: CASSWTEPSTGELFF. The DNA of the CDR3 is TGTGCCAGCAGTTGGACAGAACCTTCCACCGGGGAGCTGTTTTTT.

This clone showed up just a few times. The V gene is TRBV30, the J gene TRBJ2-7; D remains ambiguous. Trimming removed 4 bases from V and 4 bases from J, with 11 bases in between. This CDR3 contains 12 residues. CDR1 and CDR2 (germline): GTSNPN, SVGIG (reference sequence). For the CDR3, the DNA is TGTGCCTGGACGGGCAAGGGATACGAGCAGTACTTC. It codes for CAWTGKGYEQYF.

This clone came up a few times. The rearrangement uses TRBV20-1 and TRBJ1-2; D remains ambiguous. Germline CDR1 DFQATT, CDR2 SNEGSKA (reference sequence). Trimming removed 5 bases at V and 5 bases at J, with 3 bases between. This CDR3 comprises 9 residues. The CDR3 region is CSAYYGYTF. CDR3 bases: TGCAGTGCTTATTATGGCTACACCTTC.

J is TRBJ2-1 and V is TRBV2; TRBD2 matches at 8 bases. The CDR3 is made up of 15 amino acids. V shed 3 bases and J 6 bases; nucleotides not matched to a gene: 7. Germline V gene lookup returns CDR1 SNHLY and CDR2 FYNNEI. CDR3 nucleotide sequence: TGTGCCAGCAGTGAGTTCGGCCTAGCGGGCAATGAGCAGTTCTTC. Amino acids: CASSEFGLAGNEQFF.

CDR3: CAWSGGGYYAGYTF. The CDR3 nucleotides read TGTGCCTGGAGTGGGGGCGGTTATTATGCTGGCTACACCTTC. The chain couples TRBV30 to TRBJ1-2; tentatively, D is TRBD1 (5 bases). The germline CDR1 and CDR2 sequences are GTSNPN and SVGIG (reference sequence). The CDR3 covers 14 residues. V was trimmed by 1 base and J by 7 bases, leaving 16 bases between them. Looking up the rest from reference TRBV30 and TRBJ1-2 gives the full variable domain: SQTIHQWPATLVQPVGSPLSLECTVEGTSNPNLYWYRQAAGRGLQLLFYSVGIGQISSEVPQNLSASRPQDRQFILSSKKLLLSDSGFYLCAWSGGGYYAGYTFGSGTRLTVV.

This clone was seen once. The rearrangement links TRBV18 to TRBJ1-1, with D maybe TRBD1 (6 bases). The V gene lost 1 base and the J gene lost 1 base, with 7 bases spanning the gap. This CDR3 has 14 amino acids. Looked up from germline, CDR1 is KGHSH and CDR2 is LQKENI. This chain's CDR3 is CASSPQGGNTEAFF. The DNA of the CDR3 is TGTGCCAGCTCACCACAGGGGGGGAACACTGAAGCTTTCTTT.

This clone was observed a few times. The chain has TRBV7-9 and TRBJ1-4; D perhaps matches TRBD1 (5 bases). This CDR3 has 14 amino acids. Per the germline V gene, CDR1 is SEHNR and CDR2 is FQNEAQ (reference sequence). Trimming cost V 4 bases and J 4 bases, with 10 bases left between them. CDR3 sequence (DNA): TGTGCCAGCAGCTCCGGGACTGGTAATGAAAAACTGTTTTTT. Translated, it gives CASSSGTGNEKLFF.

The chain couples TRBV4-3 to TRBJ2-7; no reliable D call. This CDR3 has 15 amino acids. Trimming pared 0 bases from V and 0 bases from J, leaving 9 bases between. Germline V CDR1 and CDR2: LGHNA, YSLEER. Here the CDR3 reads CASSQDGPSSYEQYF. The CDR3 region has the DNA TGCGCCAGCAGCCAAGATGGGCCATCCTCCTACGAGCAGTACTTC.

In its sample, this clone was seen a few times. The gene calls are TRBV13 and TRBJ2-3; D not certain. V was clipped by 4 bases and J by 3 bases, with 2 bases between them. The germline V gene has CDR1 PRHDT and CDR2 FYEKMQ (reference sequence). The CDR3 is made up of 11 amino acids. CDR3 sequence: CASSSTDTQYF. The CDR3 nucleotides read TGTGCCAGCAGCTCGACAGATACGCAGTATTTT.

The chain employs TRBV27 and TRBJ1-1; possible D gene TRBD1, 5 bases. Germline CDR1 and CDR2: MNHEY and SMNVEV (reference sequence). The CDR3 consists of 16 residues. V was clipped by 2 bases and J by 4 bases, with 17 bases between them. As DNA, the CDR3 is TGTGCCAGCAGTTTAGGGGCAATCAATGAGGTCACTGAAGCTTTCTTT. This codes for CASSLGAINEVTEAFF.

The rearrangement links TRBV6-1 to TRBJ1-4; possibly TRBD1 for D (6 bases). The V gene's germline CDR1 is MNHNS and CDR2 SASEGT. Trimming left V 6 bases short and J 7 bases short, with 18 bases between. The CDR3 has 15 amino acids. The CDR3 protein is CASRYRTGNTEKLFF. The CDR3 DNA sequence: TGTGCCAGCAGGTACCGTACAGGGAACACTGAAAAACTGTTTTTT.

The chain uses TRBV5-1 and TRBJ1-1; a possible D gene is TRBD1 (6 bases). Germline assignment: CDR1 SGHRS and CDR2 YFSETQ. The CDR3 runs to 14 residues. Trimming cost V 1 base and J 6 bases, with 13 bases left between them. CDR3 nucleotide sequence: TGCGCCAGCAGCTTGATCGTGGGGACATCTGAAGCTTTCTTT. Its translation: CASSLIVGTSEAFF. The full variable domain, completed using reference TRBV5-1 and TRBJ1-1, is KAGVTQTPRYLIKTRGQQVTLSCSPISGHRSVSWYQQTPGQGLQFLFEYFSETQRNKGNFPGRFSGRQFSNSRSEMNVSTLELGDSALYLCASSLIVGTSEAFFGQGTRLTVV.

This chain joins TRBV19 and TRBJ2-1; D perhaps matches TRBD1 (6 bases). There are 15 residues in the CDR3. The V and J ends lost 7 bases and 0 bases respectively, with 13 bases between them. In germline, CDR1 is LNHDA, CDR2 SQIVND (reference sequence). CDR3 loop: CASNDRLSSYNEQFF. CDR3 coding DNA: TGTGCCAGTAACGACAGGCTTAGCTCCTACAATGAGCAGTTCTTC. Based on the CDR3 plus reference TRBV19 and TRBJ2-1, the full variable domain is DGGITQSPKYLFRKEGQNVTLSCEQNLNHDAMYWYRQDPGQGLRLIYYSQIVNDFQKGDIAEGYSVSREKKESFPLTVTSAQKNPTAFYLCASNDRLSSYNEQFFGPGTRLTVL.

The chain combines TRBV19 with TRBJ1-6, with D uncertain. The CDR3 consists of 14 residues. V lost 3 bases and J lost 8, with 11 bases in between. Looked up from germline, CDR1 is LNHDA and CDR2 is SQIVND (reference sequence). CDR3 nucleotides: TGTGCCAGTAGTATTATAGGAGGAGATTCACCCCTCCACTTT. It yields the protein CASSIIGGDSPLHF.

This clone rates as medium-sized. The chain carries TRBV6-1 and TRBJ2-1; weak D call: TRBD1 (5 bases). V gave up 2 bases and J gave up 4 bases, with 15 bases separating them. The CDR3 sequence is 16 residues long. The germline CDR1 and CDR2 sequences are MNHNS and SASEGT. The CDR3 here is CASSEPRRVVYNEQFF. DNA for the CDR3: TGTGCCAGCAGTGAACCTCGCAGGGTCGTGTACAATGAGCAGTTCTTC.

The chain links TRBV5-1 to TRBJ2-3; TRBD2 is a possible D gene (6 bases). This CDR3 contains 14 residues. The V end lost 4 bases, the J end lost 4 bases, and 13 bases lay between the germline ends. Per germline, CDR1 SGHRS and CDR2 YFSETQ. DNA of the CDR3: TGCGCCAGCAGCGCTACTAGCACTGCAGATACGCAGTATTTT. It codes for CASSATSTADTQYF.

This clone was recorded once. One end of the junction is discordant with germline, which a read error may explain. The CDR3 bases are TGTGCCAGCAGCCTAGCGGAAGAGACCCAGTACTTC. This gives the protein CASSLAEETQYF. The V gene is TRBV7-2, the J gene TRBJ2-5; 7 bases map to TRBD2. This CDR3 is built from 12 residues. Germline V gene data show CDR1 as SGHTA and CDR2 as FQGNSA.

V and J are TRBV7-8 and TRBJ2-7, with 8 bases fitting TRBD2. CDR1 is SGHVS, CDR2 FQNEAQ, per germline. The V and J ends lost 1 base and 0 bases, in that order; junction bases with no gene match: 11. This CDR3 is 18 amino acids long. In DNA form, the CDR3 reads TGTGCCAGCAGCTTAGTTAAGTCCGGGCTAGCGGGCTCCTACGAGCAGTACTTC. Its translation is CASSLVKSGLAGSYEQYF.

This clone was seen only a few times. The chain recombines TRBV28 with TRBJ1-2; D gene unclear. V was shortened by 6 bases and J by 3 bases, with 14 bases between the two germline ends. The CDR3 is made up of 14 amino acids. Germline-derived CDR1 and CDR2 are MDHEN and SYDVKM. The CDR3 reads CASSSSAQDYGYTF. The CDR3 DNA reads as TGTGCCAGCAGCTCCTCAGCCCAGGACTATGGCTACACCTTC.

V gene TRBV27 combines with J gene TRBJ1-1; possibly TRBD1 for D (6 bases). The V gene lost 5 bases and the J gene lost 5 bases, with 12 bases spanning the gap. The CDR3 loop spans 13 amino acids. Germline loops: CDR1 MNHEY, CDR2 SMNVEV (reference sequence). This chain's CDR3 is CASSPGGTTEAFF. In DNA, the CDR3 is TGTGCCAGCAGTCCCGGGGGGACAACTGAAGCTTTCTTT.

The J gene is TRBJ1-5, the V gene TRBV7-2; a weak D match, TRBD1 (6 bases). The CDR3 consists of 15 residues. Germline CDR1 and CDR2: SGHTA and FQGNSA. V was pared by 6 bases and J by 4 bases, with 16 bases between. In nucleotides, the CDR3 is TGTGCCAGCAGTCTTACCGGGACACAGAATCAGCCCCAGCATTTT. Translation: CASSLTGTQNQPQHF.

This clone is medium-sized within its sample. The rearrangement joins TRBV6-5 to TRBJ1-2; D ambiguous. V lost 2 bases to trimming and J lost 5 bases, with 6 bases between them. The CDR3 sequence is 12 residues long. Germline values: CDR1 MNHEY, CDR2 SVGAGI. CDR3 DNA sequence: TGTGCCAGCAGTTACGGCGAGTATGGCTACACCTTC. Its translation is CASSYGEYGYTF.

The chain uses TRBV6-1 and TRBJ2-7, with D perhaps TRBD1 (5 bases). The V end was cut by 4 bases, the J end by 3 bases, with 10 bases between. CDR1 is MNHNS and CDR2 is SASEGT in the germline V gene. The CDR3 is 13 amino acids. This CDR3 reads CASSGAGFYEQYF. CDR3 bases: TGTGCCAGCAGTGGAGCAGGGTTCTACGAGCAGTACTTC.

This sequence joins TRBV7-9 and TRBJ2-3, with 8 bases lining up with TRBD2. Germline lookup yields CDR1 SEHNR and CDR2 FQNEAQ (reference sequence). The CDR3 covers 16 residues. Unmatched junction bases numbered 7, after V lost 1 base and J lost 4 bases. The CDR3 spells CASSLDGAGGADTQYF. The CDR3 DNA reads as TGTGCCAGCAGCTTAGACGGGGCGGGAGGTGCAGATACGCAGTATTTT.

The chain joins TRBV7-8 to TRBJ2-7; TRBD2 matches at 12 bases. The CDR3 sequence is 15 residues long. Per the germline V gene, CDR1 is SGHVS and CDR2 is FQNEAQ. Trimming at V came to 3 bases and at J to 7 bases, leaving 7 bases not matched to a gene. The CDR3 region has the DNA TGTGCCAGCAGCTTCCAGGCTAGCGGGAGGGGTGAGCAGTACTTC. Amino acid sequence: CASSFQASGRGEQYF.

The genes are TRBV30 and TRBJ2-7; possible D gene TRBD1, 5 bases. CDR1 is GTSNPN, CDR2 SVGIG, per germline (reference sequence). The CDR3 contains 13 residues. V was cut by 0 bases and J by 6 bases, with 12 bases left in between. In nucleotides, the CDR3 is TGTGCCTGGAGTGTAAGCCAGGGCGTCGAGCAGTACTTC. Its protein product is CAWSVSQGVEQYF. Full variable domain (rest looked up from reference TRBV30 and TRBJ2-7): SQTIHQWPATLVQPVGSPLSLECTVEGTSNPNLYWYRQAAGRGLQLLFYSVGIGQISSEVPQNLSASRPQDRQFILSSKKLLLSDSGFYLCAWSVSQGVEQYFGPGTRLTVT.